The rows below give T cell receptor beta chains drawn from one sample of a study of Graves' ophthalmopathy and Graves' hyperthyroidism. TCRdb re-called the multiplex PCR reads with MiXCR, one entry per CDR3 protein. Here the sample spans about 400,000 distinct CDR3 sequences, approximately 20% being singletons. The sequencing sample was made of peripheral blood. These receptor sequences come from a woman aged 18-30 years with Graves' ophthalmopathy. The CDR3 runs from the conserved cysteine through the conserved F or W. D genes are given only for firm matches. Part of the rows lack a size; the others show once, few, many or a class for expanded clones.

d_call j_call cdr3_length clone_size v_call cdr3_aa cdr3_nt
TRBD1 TRBJ2-7 14 many TRBV29-1 CSARSADRGVEQYF TGCAGCGCCCGAAGCGCGGACAGGGGGGTAGAGCAGTACTTC
TRBD2 TRBJ2-5 14 - TRBV15 CATRKRGGSETQYF TGTGCCACCAGGAAGAGGGGAGGGTCAGAGACCCAGTACTTC
TRBD1 TRBJ2-7 17 many TRBV6-2/TRBV6-3 CASSPRDRGPWGYEQYF TGTGCCAGCAGCCCCCGGGACAGGGGGCCCTGGGGCTACGAGCAGTACTTC
- TRBJ1-2 11 many TRBV29-1 CSALGPSGYTF TGCAGCGCCCTTGGGCCCTCGGGCTACACCTTC
TRBD2 TRBJ2-5 14 once TRBV7-3 CASSPSGGWETQYF TGTGCCAGCAGCCCAAGCGGGGGGTGGGAGACCCAGTACTTC
- TRBJ2-7 15 many TRBV4-3 CASSPEDKSSYEQYF TGCGCCAGCAGCCCTGAGGACAAGAGCTCCTACGAGCAGTACTTC
TRBD1 TRBJ1-6 18 many TRBV4-1 CASSQDPTGPTGRSPLHF TGCGCCAGCAGCCAAGATCCGACAGGGCCAACTGGACGATCACCCCTCCACTTT
TRBD1 TRBJ2-2 16 many TRBV4-2 CASSQRTGGIAGELFF TGTGCCAGCAGCCAGCGGACAGGGGGCATAGCCGGGGAGCTGTTTTTT
TRBD2 TRBJ2-5 17 many TRBV9 CASSVATTGGRQETQYF TGTGCCAGCAGCGTAGCCACCACGGGGGGAAGGCAAGAGACCCAGTACTTC
TRBD2 TRBJ2-7 16 - TRBV28 CASSLSHSGRAYEQYF TGTGCCAGCAGTTTATCCCATAGCGGGAGGGCTTACGAGCAGTACTTC
- TRBJ2-7 14 many TRBV30 CAWRSELKSYEQYF TGTGCCTGGCGAAGCGAACTTAAATCCTACGAGCAGTACTTC
- TRBJ2-7 11 many TRBV6-5 CATRLTYEQYF TGTGCCACCCGCTTGACCTACGAGCAGTACTTC
- TRBJ2-7 12 many TRBV20-1 CSALPGSNEQYF TGCAGTGCCCTCCCCGGGAGCAACGAGCAGTACTTC
- TRBJ1-6 15 many TRBV2 CASSEGGTWDSPLHF TGTGCCAGCAGCGAGGGGGGGACATGGGATTCACCCCTCCACTTT
- TRBJ2-2 14 many TRBV7-2 CASSLRQRHGELFF TGTGCCAGCAGCTTAAGACAGCGACACGGGGAGCTGTTTTTT
- TRBJ2-5 15 few TRBV11-2 CASSSLGRGQETQYF TGTGCCAGCAGCTCACTGGGCAGGGGACAAGAGACCCAGTACTTC
TRBD1 TRBJ1-2 12 - TRBV6-2/TRBV6-3 CASSPGQGSYTF TGTGCCAGCAGTCCCGGACAGGGGAGCTACACCTTC
- TRBJ1-1 16 many TRBV7-6 CASSLLPPGRGTEAFF TGTGCCAGCAGCTTATTGCCCCCGGGGCGAGGAACTGAAGCTTTCTTT
- TRBJ2-7 15 - TRBV7-2 CASSTRLGRTYEQYF TGTGCCAGCAGCACCCGACTAGGTCGGACCTACGAGCAGTACTTC
- TRBJ2-2 13 many TRBV6-2/TRBV6-3 CASSRQDTGELFF TGTGCCAGCAGTCGTCAAGACACCGGGGAGCTGTTTTTT
- TRBJ2-7 15 - TRBV6-5 CASSYRSRGSYEQYF TGTGCCAGCAGTTACCGGAGTAGGGGGTCCTACGAGCAGTACTTC
- TRBJ2-7 14 - TRBV28 CASSRIRDLYEQYF TGTGCCAGCAGCCGCATCCGGGATCTCTACGAGCAGTACTTC
- TRBJ2-5 15 many TRBV5-5 CASSSISDGTGTQYF TGTGCCAGCAGCTCCATATCGGACGGGACGGGGACCCAGTACTTC
TRBD2 TRBJ2-5 17 - TRBV4-1 CASSQAGLAGGGETQYF TGCGCCAGCAGCCAAGCCGGACTAGCGGGAGGGGGAGAGACCCAGTACTTC
TRBD1 TRBJ2-7 14 many TRBV5-6 CASTPGTVTYEQYF TGTGCCAGCACCCCAGGGACAGTAACCTACGAGCAGTACTTC
- TRBJ2-7 9 - TRBV18 CASSPLQYF TGTGCCAGCTCACCTTTACAGTACTTC
- TRBJ1-5 15 many TRBV28 CASSWGGIGDQPQHF TGTGCCAGCTCTTGGGGGGGAATCGGGGATCAGCCCCAGCATTTT
TRBD1 TRBJ1-1 16 few TRBV5-1 CASIATSGTGITEAFF TGCGCCAGCATTGCGACCTCCGGGACAGGGATCACTGAAGCTTTCTTT
- TRBJ2-7 13 many TRBV12-3/TRBV12-4 CASSLRRAAEQYF TGTGCCAGCAGTTTACGCAGGGCTGCCGAGCAGTACTTC
- TRBJ1-3 12 - TRBV28 CASYRTGNTIYF TGTGCCAGTTACAGGACGGGCAACACCATATATTTT
TRBD2 TRBJ2-7 16 many TRBV7-2 CASSFTGTSGLRGQYF TGTGCCAGCAGCTTCACCGGTACTAGCGGTCTACGTGGGCAGTACTTC
TRBD1 TRBJ1-2 14 many TRBV11-2 CASRQSGTAYGYTF TGTGCCAGCAGACAATCCGGGACAGCTTATGGCTACACCTTC
TRBD1 TRBJ2-7 19 many TRBV2 CASSTPGTATRYFRYEQYF TGTGCCAGCAGCACACCAGGGACAGCGACACGCTACTTTCGCTACGAGCAGTACTTC
- TRBJ1-5 14 many TRBV20-1 CSALPVGGLQPQHF TGCAGTGCTCTGCCGGTGGGAGGACTTCAGCCCCAGCATTTT
TRBD1 TRBJ2-2 19 many TRBV19 CASIPHGTGLDANTGELFF TGTGCCAGTATCCCACACGGGACAGGGTTAGACGCGAACACCGGGGAGCTGTTTTTT
- TRBJ2-7 14 many TRBV20-1 CSARVAGTSYEQYF TGCAGTGCTAGAGTAGCAGGGACCTCCTACGAGCAGTACTTC
- TRBJ2-5 13 many TRBV27 CASSPTVEWTQYF TGTGCCAGCAGCCCGACAGTTGAGTGGACCCAGTACTTC
- TRBJ2-7 14 many TRBV6-5 CASSGTPRFYEQYF TGTGCCAGCAGCGGGACGCCGCGATTCTACGAGCAGTACTTC
TRBD1 TRBJ1-5 14 many TRBV6-2/TRBV6-3 CASRRTEGGQPQHF TGTGCCAGCAGGAGGACAGAAGGGGGCCAGCCCCAGCATTTT
- TRBJ1-5 15 many TRBV6-1 CASSSAFMGDQPQHF TGTGCCAGCTCGAGTGCGTTTATGGGCGATCAGCCCCAGCATTTT
- TRBJ2-4 12 - TRBV7-2 CASSLAGGIQYF TGTGCCAGCAGCTTAGCCGGAGGCATTCAGTACTTC
TRBD1 TRBJ2-7 13 many TRBV28 CASSLDGQGRAYF TGTGCCAGCAGTTTAGACGGACAGGGACGGGCGTACTTC
- TRBJ1-1 13 many TRBV12-3/TRBV12-4 CASSFVQRTEAFF TGTGCCAGCAGTTTCGTACAGAGGACTGAAGCTTTCTTT